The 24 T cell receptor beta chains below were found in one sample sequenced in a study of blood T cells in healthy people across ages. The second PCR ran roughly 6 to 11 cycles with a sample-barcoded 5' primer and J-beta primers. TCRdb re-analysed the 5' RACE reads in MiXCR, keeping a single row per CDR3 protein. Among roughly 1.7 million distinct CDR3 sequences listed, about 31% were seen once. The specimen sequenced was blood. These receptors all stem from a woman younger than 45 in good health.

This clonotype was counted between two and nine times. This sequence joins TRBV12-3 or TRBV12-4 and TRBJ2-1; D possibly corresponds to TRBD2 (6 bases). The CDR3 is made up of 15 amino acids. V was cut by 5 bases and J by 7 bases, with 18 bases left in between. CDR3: CASSEEPGLPNEQFF. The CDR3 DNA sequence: TGTGCCAGCAGTGAAGAACCGGGACTTCCAAATGAGCAGTTCTTC.

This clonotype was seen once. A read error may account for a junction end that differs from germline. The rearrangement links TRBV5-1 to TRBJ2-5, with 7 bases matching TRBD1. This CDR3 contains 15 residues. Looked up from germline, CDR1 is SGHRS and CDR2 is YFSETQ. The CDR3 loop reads CAGSLTGPAQETQYF. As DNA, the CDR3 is TGCGCCGGCAGCTTGACAGGGCCGGCTCAAGAGACCCAGTACTTC.

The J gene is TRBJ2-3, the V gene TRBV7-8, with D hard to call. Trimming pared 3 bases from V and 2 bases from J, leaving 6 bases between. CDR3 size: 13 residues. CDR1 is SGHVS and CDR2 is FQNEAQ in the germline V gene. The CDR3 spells CASSFYVTDTQYF. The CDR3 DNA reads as TGTGCCAGCAGCTTTTACGTCACAGATACGCAGTATTTT.

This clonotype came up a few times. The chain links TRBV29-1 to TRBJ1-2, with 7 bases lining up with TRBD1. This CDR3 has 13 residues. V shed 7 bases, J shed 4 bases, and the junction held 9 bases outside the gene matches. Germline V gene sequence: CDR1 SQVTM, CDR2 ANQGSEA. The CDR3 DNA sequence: TGCAGCGCCGGACAGGAAGGTATCTATGGCTACACCTTC. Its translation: CSAGQEGIYGYTF.

The CDR3: CASSLDLGSASNEKLFF. For the CDR3, the DNA is TGCGCCAGCAGCTTGGACCTCGGGTCAGCCAGTAATGAAAAACTGTTTTTT. The rearrangement joins TRBV5-1 to TRBJ1-4, with D unclear. V lost 0 bases and J 4 bases, leaving 16 bases between the germline ends. Germline values: CDR1 SGHRS, CDR2 YFSETQ. The CDR3 runs to 17 residues.

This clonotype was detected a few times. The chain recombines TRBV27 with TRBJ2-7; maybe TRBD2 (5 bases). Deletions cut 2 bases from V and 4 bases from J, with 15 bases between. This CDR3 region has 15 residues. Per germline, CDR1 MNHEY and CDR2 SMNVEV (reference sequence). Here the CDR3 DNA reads TGTGCCAGCAGTTTAATCGGACTTACGCGATACGAGCAGTACTTC. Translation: CASSLIGLTRYEQYF.

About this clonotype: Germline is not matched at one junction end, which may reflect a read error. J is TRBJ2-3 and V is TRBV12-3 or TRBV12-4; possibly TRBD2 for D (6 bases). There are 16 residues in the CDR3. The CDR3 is CASSTLWGVSTDTEYF. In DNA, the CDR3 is TGTGCCAGCAGTACGCTATGGGGGGTGAGCACAGATACGGAGTATTTT.

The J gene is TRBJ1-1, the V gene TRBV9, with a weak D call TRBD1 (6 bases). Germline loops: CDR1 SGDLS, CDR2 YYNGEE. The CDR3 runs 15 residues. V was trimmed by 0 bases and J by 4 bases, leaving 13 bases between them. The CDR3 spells CASSVGKGGFTEAFF. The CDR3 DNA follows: TGTGCCAGCAGCGTAGGTAAAGGGGGGTTCACTGAAGCTTTCTTT.

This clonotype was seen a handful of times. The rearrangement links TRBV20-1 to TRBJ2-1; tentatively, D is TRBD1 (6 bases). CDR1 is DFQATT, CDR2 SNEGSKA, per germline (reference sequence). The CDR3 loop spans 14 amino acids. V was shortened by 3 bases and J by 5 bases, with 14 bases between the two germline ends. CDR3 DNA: TGCAGTGCTAGCTTGACAGGCCGCAACAATGAGCAGTTCTTC. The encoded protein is CSASLTGRNNEQFF.

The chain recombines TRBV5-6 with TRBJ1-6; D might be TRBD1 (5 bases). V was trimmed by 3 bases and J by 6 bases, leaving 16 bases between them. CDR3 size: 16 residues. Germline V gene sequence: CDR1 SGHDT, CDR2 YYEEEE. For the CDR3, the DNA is TGTGCCAGCAGCTCGTCAGGGAAATTGTTTAATTCACCCCTCCACTTT. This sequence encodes CASSSSGKLFNSPLHF.

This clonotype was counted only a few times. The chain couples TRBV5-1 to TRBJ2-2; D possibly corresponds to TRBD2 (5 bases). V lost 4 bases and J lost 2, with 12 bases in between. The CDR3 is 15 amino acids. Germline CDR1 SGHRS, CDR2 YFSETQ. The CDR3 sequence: CASSGSGANTGELFF. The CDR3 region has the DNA TGCGCCAGCAGCGGAAGCGGAGCAAACACCGGGGAGCTGTTTTTT.

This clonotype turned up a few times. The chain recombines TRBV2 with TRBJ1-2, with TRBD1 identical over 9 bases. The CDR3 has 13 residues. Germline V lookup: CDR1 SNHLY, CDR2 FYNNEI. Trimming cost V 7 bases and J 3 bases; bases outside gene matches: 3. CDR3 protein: CASKQGADYGYTF. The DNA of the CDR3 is TGTGCCAGCAAACAGGGGGCTGACTATGGCTACACCTTC.

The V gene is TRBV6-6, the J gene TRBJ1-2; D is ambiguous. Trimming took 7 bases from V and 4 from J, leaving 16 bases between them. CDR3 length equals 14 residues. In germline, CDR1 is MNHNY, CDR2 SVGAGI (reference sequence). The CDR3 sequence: CASTPNGVGYGYTF. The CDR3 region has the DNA TGTGCCAGCACCCCTAATGGGGTCGGCTATGGCTACACCTTC.

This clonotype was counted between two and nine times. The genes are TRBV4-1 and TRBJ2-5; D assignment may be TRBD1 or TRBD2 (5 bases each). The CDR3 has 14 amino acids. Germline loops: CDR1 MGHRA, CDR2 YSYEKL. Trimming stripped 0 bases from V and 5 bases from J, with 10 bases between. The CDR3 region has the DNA TGCGCCAGCAGCCAAGATAGCTGGGGGGAGACCCAGTACTTC. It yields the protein CASSQDSWGETQYF.

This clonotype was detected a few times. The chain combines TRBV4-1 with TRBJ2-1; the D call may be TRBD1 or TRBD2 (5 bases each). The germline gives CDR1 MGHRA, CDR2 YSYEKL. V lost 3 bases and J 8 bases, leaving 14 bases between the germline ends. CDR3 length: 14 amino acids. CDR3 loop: CASSQIGTKDEQFF. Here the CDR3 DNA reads TGCGCCAGCAGCCAGATTGGGACCAAGGATGAGCAGTTCTTC.

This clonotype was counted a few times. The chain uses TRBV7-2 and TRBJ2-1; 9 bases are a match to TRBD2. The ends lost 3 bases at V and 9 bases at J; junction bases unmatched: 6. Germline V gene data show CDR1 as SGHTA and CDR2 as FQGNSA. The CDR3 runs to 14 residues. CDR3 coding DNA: TGTGCCAGCAGCTTGGCGGGGGGGCGGGTTGAGCAGTTCTTC. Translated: CASSLAGGRVEQFF.

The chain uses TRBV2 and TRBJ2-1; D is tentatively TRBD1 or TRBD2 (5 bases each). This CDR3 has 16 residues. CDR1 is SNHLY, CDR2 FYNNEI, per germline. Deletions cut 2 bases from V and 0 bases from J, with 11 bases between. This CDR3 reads CASSERGDSSYNEQFF. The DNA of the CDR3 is TGTGCCAGCAGTGAACGGGGCGATAGCTCCTACAATGAGCAGTTCTTC.

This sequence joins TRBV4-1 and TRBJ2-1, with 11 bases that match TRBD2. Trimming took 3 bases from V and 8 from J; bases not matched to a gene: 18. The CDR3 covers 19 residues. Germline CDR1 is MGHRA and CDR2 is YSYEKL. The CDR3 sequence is CASSHPTGTSGSALDEQFF. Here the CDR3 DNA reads TGCGCCAGCAGCCATCCAACCGGGACTAGCGGAAGTGCCCTCGATGAGCAGTTCTTC.

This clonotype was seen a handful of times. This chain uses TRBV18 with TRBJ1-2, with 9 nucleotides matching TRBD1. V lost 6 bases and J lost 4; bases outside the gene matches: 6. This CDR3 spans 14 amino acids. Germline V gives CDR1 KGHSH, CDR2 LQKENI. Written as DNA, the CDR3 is TGTGCCAGCTCCCATGAACAGGGGGCCTATGGCTACACCTTC. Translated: CASSHEQGAYGYTF.

The CDR3 coding sequence is TGTGCCAGCAGGGCTCAGTACAGTCTATACGAGCAGTACTTC. This gives the protein CASRAQYSLYEQYF. The chain joins TRBV28 to TRBJ2-7; D is unresolved. V was pared by 6 bases and J by 4 bases, with 16 bases between. Germline V gene data show CDR1 as MDHEN and CDR2 as SYDVKM. The CDR3 consists of 14 residues.

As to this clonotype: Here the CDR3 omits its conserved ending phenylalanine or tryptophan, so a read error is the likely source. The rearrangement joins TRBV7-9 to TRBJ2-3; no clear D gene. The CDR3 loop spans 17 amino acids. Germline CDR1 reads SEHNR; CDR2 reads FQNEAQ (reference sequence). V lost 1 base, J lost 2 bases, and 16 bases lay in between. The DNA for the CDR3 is TGTGCCAGCAGCTTAGTAGGTTTAGTCCCCTACACAGATACGCAGTATTGT. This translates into CASSLVGLVPYTDTQYC.

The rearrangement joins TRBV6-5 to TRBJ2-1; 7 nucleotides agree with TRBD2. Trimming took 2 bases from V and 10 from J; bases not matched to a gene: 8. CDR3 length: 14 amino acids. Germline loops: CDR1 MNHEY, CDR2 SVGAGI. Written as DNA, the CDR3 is TGTGCCAGCAGTTACGGGACTAAAAACGGGGAGCAGTTCTTC. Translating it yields CASSYGTKNGEQFF.

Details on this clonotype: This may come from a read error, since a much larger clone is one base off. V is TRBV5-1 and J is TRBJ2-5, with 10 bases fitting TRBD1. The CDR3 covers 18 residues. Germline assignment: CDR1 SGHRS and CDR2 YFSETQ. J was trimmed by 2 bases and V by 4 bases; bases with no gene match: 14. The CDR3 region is CASSPGQGVSVTQETQYF. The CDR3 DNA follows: TGCGCCAGCAGCCCCGGACAGGGGGTTAGCGTCACACAAGAGACCCAGTACTTC.

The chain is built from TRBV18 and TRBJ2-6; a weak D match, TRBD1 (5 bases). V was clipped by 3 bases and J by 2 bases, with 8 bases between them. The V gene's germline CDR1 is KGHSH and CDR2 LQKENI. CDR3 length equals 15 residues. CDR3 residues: CASSPDRTGANVLTF. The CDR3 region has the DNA TGTGCCAGCTCACCCGACAGAACTGGGGCCAACGTCCTGACTTTC.